This T cell receptor beta chain was found in a study of identifying expanded T cells in peripheral blood (dated 2019 in TCRdb). Some background on the complete study: Technical replicates were generated by sequencing separate aliquots of the same genomic DNA pool, with four replicates compared pairwise.

No immune events, such as infections, were documented for the healthy donors during the collection period. Blood repertoires from healthy donors were used as a training cohort for calibrating time-dependent variance in a beta-binomial model of differential abundance of T-cell clones. The training cohort comprised 10 healthy donors, 3 female and 7 male. Donor ages ranged from about 25 to 64 years, with an average of roughly 47 years. Whole blood from each healthy donor was obtained from a commercial supplier and was collected at three time points two to three weeks apart. For immunosequencing, genomic DNA was extracted from whole blood that had not been sorted. Results the study describes overall, beyond this receptor: The authors expected biological variance in healthy repertoires might increase further over much longer intervals such as months to years. Variance in clone template counts between approximately two-week samples significantly increased with total template count across all healthy donors. The binomial model flagged around 1.3 differentially abundant clones between technical replicates, compared with roughly 17 over approximately two weeks and 19 to 20 over around 4 weeks. Across all healthy-donor time intervals, the beta-binomial model significantly lowered both the number of clones called differentially abundant and the false-positive rate.

The CDR3 runs 15 amino acids, cysteine and phenylalanine included. The CDR3 DNA has 45 bases and is translated from base 1. The germline V gene yields SGHAT for CDR1 and FQNNGV for CDR2. Trimming removed 1 base from V and 3 bases from J; the gene matches leave 0 bases unexplained. This clone was picked up one time. Its antigen is currently not known. Base qualities are not recorded, but no much larger clone differs from it by a single base. TCRbeta CDR3 regions were profiled by bias-controlled multiplex PCR amplification of genomic DNA with the immunoSEQ Assay. The paper's processing steps were these. The absolute abundance of each unique TCRbeta CDR3 region was quantified after sequences were collapsed and filtered. Differential abundance was tested with two models: a binomial (Fisher-equivalent) model and a beta-binomial model that adds time-dependent variance fitted from healthy donors. Clones with fewer than 5 combined templates were removed, and differential abundance was called for clones with a Benjamini-Hochberg FDR below 0.01. Using the form v = (b*log(k)+a)^2, the beta-binomial variance was modeled as a function of the total template count across the two samples. TCRdb's version of the immuneACCESS table is confined to in-frame rearrangements and falls short of the full clone set. An unresolved V gene accounts for under half of the shortfall where checked; the remainder is of unknown origin. V and J calls and clone size are copied from that table; D and trimming were computed from the DNA. The sample table contains 100,000 to 150,000 clones; only one count was recorded for about 86% of them. The ten largest clonotypes hold around 8.2% of the sample.

This receptor was obtained from a person between 18 and 75 years old in good health. Here the chain combines TRBV11-2 and TRBJ2-1, with TRBD2 matching 10 junction bases. Sequencing was done on a sample of blood. The nucleotide sequence is TGTGCCAGCAGCTTAGGGACTAGCGGCTACAATGAGCAGTTCTTC. The encoded protein is CASSLGTSGYNEQFF.